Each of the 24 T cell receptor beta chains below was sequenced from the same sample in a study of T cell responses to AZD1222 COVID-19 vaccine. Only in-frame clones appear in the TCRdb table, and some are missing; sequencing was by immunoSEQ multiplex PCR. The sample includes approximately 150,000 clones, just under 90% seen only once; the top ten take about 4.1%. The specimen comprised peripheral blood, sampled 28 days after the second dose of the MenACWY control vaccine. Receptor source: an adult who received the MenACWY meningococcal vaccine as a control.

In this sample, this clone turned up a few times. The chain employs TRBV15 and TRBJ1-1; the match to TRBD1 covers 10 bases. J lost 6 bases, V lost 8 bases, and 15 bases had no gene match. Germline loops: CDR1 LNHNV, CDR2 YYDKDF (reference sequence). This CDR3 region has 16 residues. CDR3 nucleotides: TGTGCCACCCGTATGCTCGAGGGGACAGGGGCTCCTGAAGCTTTCTTT. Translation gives CATRMLEGTGAPEAFF. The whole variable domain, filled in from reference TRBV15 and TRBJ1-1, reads DAMVIQNPRYQVTQFGKPVTLSCSQTLNHNVMYWYQQKSSQAPKLLFHYYDKDFNNEADTPDNFQSRRPNTSFCFLDIRSPGLGDTAMYLCATRMLEGTGAPEAFFGQGTRLTVV.

In DNA, the CDR3 is TGTGCCAGCAGCTCCCTTGGAGACAAACTGTTGAACACTGAAGCTTTCTTT. It specifies CASSSLGDKLLNTEAFF. The V and J genes are TRBV7-2 and TRBJ1-1; D is undetermined. V was pared by 4 bases and J by 0 bases, with 18 bases between. CDR3 length equals 17 residues. The germline gives CDR1 SGHTA, CDR2 FQGNSA.

CDR3 DNA sequence: TGCGCCAGCAGCCAAGACAGCCTTAATGAAAAACTGTTTTTT. Protein: CASSQDSLNEKLFF. V and J are TRBV5-1 and TRBJ1-4; the D gene is possibly TRBD1 (5 bases). The V end was cut by 4 bases, the J end by 4 bases, with 11 bases between. The CDR3 covers 14 residues. Germline loops: CDR1 SGHRS, CDR2 YFSETQ.

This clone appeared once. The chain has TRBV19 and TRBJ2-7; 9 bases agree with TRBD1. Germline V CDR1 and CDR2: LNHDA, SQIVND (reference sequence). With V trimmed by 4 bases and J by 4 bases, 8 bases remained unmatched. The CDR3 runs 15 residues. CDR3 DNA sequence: TGTGCCAGTAGTAGGAGGGGACAGGGTTTATACGAGCAGTACTTC. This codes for CASSRRGQGLYEQYF.

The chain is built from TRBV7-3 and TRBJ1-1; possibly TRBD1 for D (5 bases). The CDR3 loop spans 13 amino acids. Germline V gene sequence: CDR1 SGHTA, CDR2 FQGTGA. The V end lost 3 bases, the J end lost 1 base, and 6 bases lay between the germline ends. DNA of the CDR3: TGTGCCAGCAGCTTCGGGGGGAACACTGAAGCTTTCTTT. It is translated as CASSFGGNTEAFF.

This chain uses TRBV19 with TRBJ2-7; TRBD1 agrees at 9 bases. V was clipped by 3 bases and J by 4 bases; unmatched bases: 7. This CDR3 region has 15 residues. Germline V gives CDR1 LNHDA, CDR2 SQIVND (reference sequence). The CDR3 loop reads CASSITDRGTYEQYF. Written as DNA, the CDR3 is TGTGCCAGTAGTATTACGGACAGGGGAACTTACGAGCAGTACTTC.

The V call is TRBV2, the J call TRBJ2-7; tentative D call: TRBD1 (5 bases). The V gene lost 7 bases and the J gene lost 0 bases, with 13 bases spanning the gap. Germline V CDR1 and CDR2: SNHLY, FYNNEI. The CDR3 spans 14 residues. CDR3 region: CASTVDGHSYEQYF. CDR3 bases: TGTGCCAGCACCGTAGACGGACACTCCTACGAGCAGTACTTC.

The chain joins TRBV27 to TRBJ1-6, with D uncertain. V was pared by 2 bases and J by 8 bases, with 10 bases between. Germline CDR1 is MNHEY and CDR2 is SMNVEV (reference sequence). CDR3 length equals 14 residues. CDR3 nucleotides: TGTGCCAGCAGTTTAAGGAGGAGCGATTCACCCCTCCACTTT. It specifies CASSLRRSDSPLHF.

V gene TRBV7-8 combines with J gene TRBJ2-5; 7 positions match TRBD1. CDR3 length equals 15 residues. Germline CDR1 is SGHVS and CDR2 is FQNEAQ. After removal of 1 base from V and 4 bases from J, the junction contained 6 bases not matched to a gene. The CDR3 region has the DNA TGTGCCAGCAGCTTAGGGGGACAGCCGGGAGAGACCCAGTACTTC. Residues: CASSLGGQPGETQYF.

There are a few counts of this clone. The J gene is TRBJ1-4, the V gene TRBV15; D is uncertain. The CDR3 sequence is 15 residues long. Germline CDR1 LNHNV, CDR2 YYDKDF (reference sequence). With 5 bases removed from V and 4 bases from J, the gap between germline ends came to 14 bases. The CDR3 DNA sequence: TGTGCCACCAGCGGGTCGATTAACTTTAATGAAAAACTGTTTTTT. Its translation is CATSGSINFNEKLFF.

The CDR3 sequence is CASTPPRAGELFF. The DNA of the CDR3 is TGTGCCAGCACCCCCCCCCGGGCCGGGGAGCTGTTTTTT. V usage is TRBV6-5 and J usage is TRBJ2-2, with D unresolved. Deletions cut 7 bases from V and 6 bases from J, with 12 bases between. Germline loops: CDR1 MNHEY, CDR2 SVGAGI. CDR3 length: 13 residues.

The CDR3 bases are TGTGCCAGCTCACCAGTTGGGACAGGCTCTGGAAACACCATATATTTT. The encoded protein is CASSPVGTGSGNTIYF. The rearrangement uses TRBV18 and TRBJ1-3, with TRBD1 matching 8 bases. Germline V lookup: CDR1 KGHSH, CDR2 LQKENI. The CDR3 sequence is 16 residues long. The J segment lost 0 bases and the V segment lost 2 bases, leaving 3 bases of the junction unmatched.

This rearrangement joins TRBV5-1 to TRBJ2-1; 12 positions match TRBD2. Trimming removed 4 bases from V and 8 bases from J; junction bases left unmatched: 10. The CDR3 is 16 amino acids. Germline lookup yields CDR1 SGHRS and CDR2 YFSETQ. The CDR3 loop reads CASSGLLAGGQDEQFF. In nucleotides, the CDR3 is TGCGCCAGCAGCGGTTTACTAGCGGGAGGCCAGGATGAGCAGTTCTTC.

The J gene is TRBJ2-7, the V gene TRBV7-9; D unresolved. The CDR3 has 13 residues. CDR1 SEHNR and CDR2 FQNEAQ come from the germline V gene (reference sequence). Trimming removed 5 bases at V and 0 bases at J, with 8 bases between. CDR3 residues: CASSPTGSYEQYF. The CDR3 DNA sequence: TGTGCCAGCAGCCCCACTGGCTCCTACGAGCAGTACTTC.

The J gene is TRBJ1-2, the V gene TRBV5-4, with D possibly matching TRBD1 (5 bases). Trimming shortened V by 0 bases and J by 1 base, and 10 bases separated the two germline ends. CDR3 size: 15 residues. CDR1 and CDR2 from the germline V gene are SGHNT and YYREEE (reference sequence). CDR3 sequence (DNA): TGTGCCAGCAGCTTGGAGACAGTGCGTAACTATGGCTACACCTTC. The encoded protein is CASSLETVRNYGYTF.

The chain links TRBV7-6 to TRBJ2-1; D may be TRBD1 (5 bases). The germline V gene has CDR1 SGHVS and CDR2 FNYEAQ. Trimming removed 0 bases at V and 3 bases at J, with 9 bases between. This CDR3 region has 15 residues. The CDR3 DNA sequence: TGTGCCAGCAGCTTAGCCCAGGGTAACTACAATGAGCAGTTCTTC. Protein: CASSLAQGNYNEQFF.

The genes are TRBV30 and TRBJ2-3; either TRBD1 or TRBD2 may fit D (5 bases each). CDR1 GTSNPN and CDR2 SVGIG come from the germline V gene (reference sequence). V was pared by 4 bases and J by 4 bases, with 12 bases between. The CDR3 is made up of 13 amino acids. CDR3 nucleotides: TGTGCCTGGAATCGGGGACCCGCAGATACGCAGTATTTT. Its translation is CAWNRGPADTQYF.

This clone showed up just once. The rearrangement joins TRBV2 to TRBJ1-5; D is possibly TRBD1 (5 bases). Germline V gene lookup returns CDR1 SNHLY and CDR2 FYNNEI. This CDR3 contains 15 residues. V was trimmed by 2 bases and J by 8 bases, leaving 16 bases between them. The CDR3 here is CASSENRPDYKPQHF. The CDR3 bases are TGTGCCAGCAGTGAAAACAGGCCGGATTACAAGCCCCAGCATTTT.

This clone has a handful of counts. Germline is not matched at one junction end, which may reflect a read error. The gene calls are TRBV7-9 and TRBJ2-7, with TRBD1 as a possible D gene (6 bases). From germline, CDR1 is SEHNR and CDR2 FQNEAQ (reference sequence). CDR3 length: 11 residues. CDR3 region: CASSSGHEVNF. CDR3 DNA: TGTGCCAGCAGCTCGGGACACGAGGTGAACTTC.

The DNA for the CDR3 is TGTGCCAGTAGTATCCGACTAGCGGGAGGGTCAGATACGCAGTATTTT. Protein sequence: CASSIRLAGGSDTQYF. This chain connects TRBV19 to TRBJ2-3; 14 nucleotides match TRBD2. There are 16 residues in the CDR3. From germline, CDR1 is LNHDA and CDR2 SQIVND (reference sequence). Trimming at V came to 3 bases and at J to 4 bases, leaving 3 bases not matched to a gene.

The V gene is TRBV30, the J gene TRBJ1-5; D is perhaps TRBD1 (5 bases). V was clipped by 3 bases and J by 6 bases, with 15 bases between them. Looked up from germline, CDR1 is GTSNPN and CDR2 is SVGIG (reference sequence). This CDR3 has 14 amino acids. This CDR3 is CAWSHLGGSQPQHF. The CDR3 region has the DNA TGTGCCTGGAGCCACTTGGGGGGTAGTCAGCCCCAGCATTTT.

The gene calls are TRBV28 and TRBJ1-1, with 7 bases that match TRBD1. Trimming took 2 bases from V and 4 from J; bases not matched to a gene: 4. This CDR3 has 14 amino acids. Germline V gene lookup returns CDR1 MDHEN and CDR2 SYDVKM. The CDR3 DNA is TGTGCCAGCAGTTTAACAGGGGAGATCACTGAAGCTTTCTTT. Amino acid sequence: CASSLTGEITEAFF.

CDR3 loop: CASSHEDPREQYF. The CDR3 DNA reads as TGTGCCAGCAGCCACGAGGACCCTCGCGAGCAGTACTTC. This chain uses TRBV3-1 (or the pseudogene TRBV3-2) with TRBJ2-7; D remains unclear. The CDR3 sequence is 13 residues long. Deletions cut 3 bases from V and 6 bases from J, with 12 bases between. Germline loops: CDR1 LGHDT, CDR2 YNNKEL (reference sequence).

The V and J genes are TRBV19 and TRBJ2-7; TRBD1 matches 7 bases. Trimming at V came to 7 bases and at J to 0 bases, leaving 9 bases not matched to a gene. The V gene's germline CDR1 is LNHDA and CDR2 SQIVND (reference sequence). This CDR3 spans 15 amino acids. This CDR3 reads CASKENRGYSYEQYF. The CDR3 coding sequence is TGTGCCAGTAAGGAGAACAGGGGCTACTCCTACGAGCAGTACTTC.